A selection of T cell receptor beta chains follows, all from one sample in a study of radiation and T cells in renal cell carcinoma. Method: immunoSEQ multiplex PCR; TCRdb's copy keeps in-frame clones and lacks some. The table shows about 88,000 clones, with around nine tenths occurring only once. Sequencing was performed on blood, taken from a patient whose treatment included radiotherapy and nephrectomy. These receptors came from a man aged 45-65 years with renal cell carcinoma. Each CDR3 is given with its conserved first and last residue. D genes are given only for firm matches. Not all rows give a size; the values are once, few, many and, for expanded clones, a class.

size	D	V	J	CDR3	DNA
NA	NA	TRBV5-5	TRBJ1-1	CASSLAPGSEMNTEAFF	TGTGCCAGCAGCTTGGCCCCGGGTTCAGAAATGAACACTGAAGCTTTCTTT
NA	TRBD1	TRBV5-6	TRBJ2-7	CASSTGQGAYEQYF	TGTGCCAGCAGCACCGGACAGGGCGCCTACGAGCAGTACTTC
NA	NA	TRBV5-1	TRBJ1-6	CASSLGAGDSPLHF	TGCGCCAGCAGCTTGGGGGCGGGGGATTCACCCCTCCACTTT
NA	NA	TRBV6-4	TRBJ1-1	CASRPTNENTEAFF	TGTGCCAGCAGACCTACAAACGAGAACACTGAAGCTTTCTTT
NA	TRBD1	TRBV7-2	TRBJ1-4	CASSSPDRGPHWDEKLFF	TGTGCCAGCAGCTCCCCCGACAGGGGGCCCCATTGGGATGAAAAACTGTTTTTT
NA	TRBD1	TRBV27	TRBJ2-7	CASSFSRDSPYEQYF	TGTGCCAGCAGTTTCTCCCGGGACAGCCCCTACGAGCAGTACTTC
NA	NA	TRBV28	TRBJ2-7	CASSLQGYEQYF	TGTGCCAGCAGTTTACAGGGTTACGAGCAGTACTTC
few	NA	TRBV30	TRBJ1-3	CAWSVRSGNTIYF	TGTGCCTGGAGTGTGCGCTCTGGAAACACCATATATTTT
NA	TRBD2	TRBV9	TRBJ2-2	CASSARTPASGAGELFF	TGTGCCAGCAGCGCGCGGACCCCGGCTAGCGGGGCCGGGGAGCTGTTTTTT
NA	TRBD1	TRBV2	TRBJ1-1	CASSAQGENTEAFF	TGTGCCAGCAGTGCGCAGGGGGAGAACACTGAAGCTTTCTTT
NA	NA	TRBV9	TRBJ2-3	CASSPGGGSNTQYF	TGTGCCAGCAGCCCAGGTGGGGGCTCAAATACGCAGTATTTT
once	TRBD1	TRBV10-3	TRBJ1-3	CAISEVQGTGNTIYF	TGTGCCATCAGTGAGGTACAGGGGACTGGAAACACCATATATTTT
NA	NA	TRBV10-2	TRBJ1-4	CASSEIGGNEKLFF	TGCGCCAGCAGTGAGATAGGGGGTAATGAAAAACTGTTTTTT
NA	NA	TRBV5-5	TRBJ2-3	CASSLTYRQLNTDTQYF	TGTGCCAGCAGCTTGACCTACCGCCAGTTAAACACAGATACGCAGTATTTT
NA	NA	TRBV10-3	TRBJ2-6	CAISEFYTDSGANVLTF	TGTGCCATCAGTGAGTTCTACACAGACTCTGGGGCCAACGTCCTGACTTTC
few	NA	TRBV5-1	TRBJ1-2	CASSFGGADYGYTF	TGCGCCAGCAGCTTCGGAGGGGCGGACTATGGCTACACCTTC
NA	TRBD2	TRBV9	TRBJ2-1	CASNLGLAANEQFF	TGTGCCAGCAACCTGGGACTAGCGGCCAATGAGCAGTTCTTC
NA	TRBD1	TRBV7-3	TRBJ1-1	CASSSQGSNTEAFF	TGTGCCAGCAGTTCACAGGGGTCTAACACTGAAGCTTTCTTT
NA	NA	TRBV5-4	TRBJ1-1	CASSNADGKGHTEAFF	TGTGCCAGCAGCAACGCGGACGGTAAGGGACACACTGAAGCTTTCTTT
NA	NA	TRBV7-2	TRBJ2-1	CASSLVSDEQFF	TGTGCCAGCAGCTTAGTATCTGATGAGCAGTTCTTC
NA	NA	TRBV27	TRBJ2-2	CASGGGAPSNTGELFF	TGTGCCAGCGGCGGCGGGGCGCCCTCGAACACCGGGGAGCTGTTTTTT
NA	NA	TRBV20-1	TRBJ1-1	CSARGTAEAFF	TGCAGTGCTCGAGGGACCGCTGAAGCTTTCTTT
NA	TRBD1	TRBV11-2	TRBJ2-1	CASSLVRGQGYNEQFF	TGTGCCAGCAGCTTAGTAAGAGGACAGGGATACAATGAGCAGTTCTTC
NA	TRBD1	TRBV5-1	TRBJ2-5	CASSRRLSRGRTETQYF	TGCGCCAGCAGCCGCCGACTCTCCAGGGGGCGTACGGAGACCCAGTACTTC
NA	NA	TRBV4-1	TRBJ2-5	CASSQAPIAPMQETQYF	TGCGCCAGCAGCCAAGCCCCGATTGCGCCGATGCAAGAGACCCAGTACTTC
NA	NA	TRBV4-2	TRBJ2-3	CASSQGPGVGDTQYF	TGTGCCAGCAGCCAAGGACCCGGGGTGGGGGATACGCAGTATTTT
once	NA	TRBV10-3	TRBJ1-1	CAISEGEGGPNTEAFF	TGTGCCATCAGTGAGGGTGAGGGGGGACCGAACACTGAAGCTTTCTTT
once	NA	TRBV19	TRBJ1-1	CASDGRGNTEAFF	TGTGCCAGTGACGGACGGGGGAACACTGAAGCTTTCTTT
NA	TRBD2	TRBV9	TRBJ2-5	CASSVGGLAGVSETQYF	TGTGCCAGCAGCGTAGGGGGACTAGCGGGAGTGTCAGAGACCCAGTACTTC
NA	NA	TRBV7-3	TRBJ2-1	CASSLIEQGEQFF	TGTGCCAGCAGCTTAATTGAACAGGGTGAGCAGTTCTTC